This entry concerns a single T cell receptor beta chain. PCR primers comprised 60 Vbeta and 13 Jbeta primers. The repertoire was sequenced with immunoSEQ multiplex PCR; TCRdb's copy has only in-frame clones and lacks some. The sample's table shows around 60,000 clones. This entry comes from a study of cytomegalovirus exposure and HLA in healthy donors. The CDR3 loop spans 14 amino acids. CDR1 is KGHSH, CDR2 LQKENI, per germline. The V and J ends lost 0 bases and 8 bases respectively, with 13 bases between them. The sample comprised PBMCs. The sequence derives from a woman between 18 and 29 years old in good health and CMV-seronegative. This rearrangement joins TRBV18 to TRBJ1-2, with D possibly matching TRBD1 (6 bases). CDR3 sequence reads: CASSPPNRVGGYTF. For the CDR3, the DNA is TGTGCCAGCTCACCACCGAACAGGGTGGGGGGCTACACCTTC.